The clone carrying this T cell receptor beta chain has just a few counts. Its antigen is not known. TCRdb called the 5' RACE reads again in MiXCR, with one record for every CDR3 protein. The sample shows around 490,000 distinct CDR3 sequences, around 15% of them seen only once. The entry originates in a study of identical twins. General observations from the study: Interpretation of the results relied on cross-sectional statistical analysis and not on following the same donors. Monozygotic twins shared more out-of-frame TCR alpha than recombination models predicted. Within cord blood, abundant beta clonotypes carried fewer insertions, but memory repertoires showed no such trend. Out-of-frame alpha sequences shared by twins showed excess low generation probability.

CDR3 size: 13 residues. Looked up from germline, CDR1 is DFQATT and CDR2 is SNEGSKA (reference sequence). The V end lost 0 bases, the J end lost 5 bases, and 10 bases lay between the germline ends. These same data were also listed under a study on yellow fever vaccine responses in identical twins.

The clonotype originates from a young woman in good health. The chain recombines TRBV20-1 with TRBJ1-2; D remains ambiguous. Sequencing input: CD4+ T cells sorted from blood. CDR3 in amino acids: CSARDLRGYGYTF. The CDR3 DNA reads TGCAGTGCTAGAGATCTGAGAGGTTATGGCTACACCTTC.